The 27 T cell receptor beta chains below come from one sample, sequenced in a study of response to subunit inactivated influenza vaccine. TCRdb called the RT-PCR reads again in MiXCR, with one record for every CDR3 protein. The profile covers 500,000 to 600,000 distinct CDR3 sequences, with around 10% appearing a single time and approximately 10% taken by the ten largest. This same sample was also part of a study on T cells expressing NK-cell markers. As that study records: TCR beta cDNA was generated via 5'RACE template switching incorporating UMIs.

Specimen: PBMCs from blood, collected on the day of vaccination. These TCRs come from a man aged 45 to 65 who received an inactivated influenza vaccine.

The genes are TRBV6-1 and TRBJ2-1; 9 nucleotides align to TRBD2. The CDR3 spans 14 residues. V lost 6 bases, J lost 8 bases, and 8 bases stayed unmatched. From germline, CDR1 is MNHNS and CDR2 SASEGT. CDR3 region: CASRRLAEHYEQFF. The CDR3 nucleotides are TGTGCCAGCAGGCGACTAGCGGAGCACTATGAGCAGTTCTTC.

J is TRBJ2-5 and V is TRBV6-2 or TRBV6-3; 14 positions agree with TRBD2. CDR3 size: 17 residues. The V segment lost 5 bases and the J segment 4 bases; nucleotides outside the gene matches: 9. In germline, CDR1 is MNHEY, CDR2 SVGEGT. CDR3 region: CASSGTSGRRGLETQYF. The CDR3 coding sequence is TGTGCCAGCAGTGGGACTAGCGGGAGACGTGGGCTAGAGACCCAGTACTTC.

The genes are TRBV7-2 and TRBJ1-1, with D maybe TRBD1 (5 bases). This CDR3 region has 14 residues. Trimming took 5 bases from V and 8 from J, leaving 18 bases between them. From germline, CDR1 is SGHTA and CDR2 FQGNSA. CDR3: CASSQTVVAQEAFF. CDR3 coding DNA: TGTGCCAGCAGCCAGACAGTTGTGGCCCAAGAAGCTTTCTTT.

This clonotype was observed a handful of times. This chain connects TRBV3-1 to TRBJ2-7; possible D gene TRBD2, 5 bases. The CDR3 consists of 13 residues. The germline gives CDR1 LGHDT, CDR2 YNNKEL (reference sequence). V was pared by 2 bases and J by 4 bases, with 9 bases between. The CDR3 sequence: CASSQLGRYEQYF. In DNA, the CDR3 is TGTGCCAGCAGCCAACTAGGGAGATACGAGCAGTACTTC.

This clonotype showed up just a few times. The genes are TRBV12-3 or TRBV12-4 and TRBJ2-1; TRBD2 aligns across 16 bases. The J segment lost 3 bases and the V segment lost 0 bases, leaving 8 bases of the junction unmatched. The CDR3 spans 20 residues. CDR3: CASSLAGTSGRAGYYNEQFF. Here the CDR3 DNA reads TGTGCCAGCAGTTTAGCCGGGACTAGCGGGAGGGCCGGGTACTACAATGAGCAGTTCTTC.

The sample holds a few counts of this clonotype. A much more abundant neighbour one base away suggests this may be a read error. V and J are TRBV5-1 and TRBJ2-2; D is unclear. V lost 5 bases, J lost 5 bases, and 4 bases lay in between. This CDR3 contains 11 residues. CDR1 and CDR2 (germline): SGHRS, YFSETQ. The CDR3 is CASRATGELFF. CDR3 nucleotides: TGCGCCAGCAGGGCGACCGGGGAGCTGTTTTTT.

This clonotype was counted only a few times. The J gene is TRBJ2-3, the V gene TRBV4-3, with 8 bases lining up with TRBD1. Germline V CDR1 and CDR2: LGHNA, YSLEER. The CDR3 extends over 15 amino acids. Germline trimming cut 1 base from V and 4 bases from J; bases unmatched to any gene: 4. The CDR3 DNA reads as TGCGCCAGCAGCCAAGGGACAGGGAGTGCAGATACGCAGTATTTT. Protein product: CASSQGTGSADTQYF.

This chain connects TRBV6-5 to TRBJ1-1, with 9 bases lining up with TRBD1. The CDR3 has 15 amino acids. The V gene end was trimmed by 4 bases and the J gene end by 5 bases; junction bases not matched to a gene: 8. The germline V gene encodes CDR1 MNHEY and CDR2 SVGAGI. As DNA, the CDR3 is TGTGCCAGCAGTTCCTCGGGGACAGGGAGGACTGAAGCTTTCTTT. Translating it yields CASSSSGTGRTEAFF.

V gene TRBV9 combines with J gene TRBJ2-1; 7 bases are shared with TRBD2. CDR3 size: 15 residues. J gave up 6 bases and V 4 bases, and 10 bases lay outside the gene matches. Germline loops: CDR1 SGDLS, CDR2 YYNGEE. The CDR3 DNA reads as TGTGCCAGCAGCTCAGCTGCGGGAGTAGGCAATGAGCAGTTCTTC. It yields the protein CASSSAAGVGNEQFF.

A few counts support this clonotype. The chain has TRBV5-4 and TRBJ2-1; 13 bases fit TRBD2. Germline V gene data show CDR1 as SGHNT and CDR2 as YYREEE (reference sequence). This CDR3 spans 16 amino acids. V shed 3 bases and J 9 bases; nucleotides not matched to a gene: 9. The DNA for the CDR3 is TGTGCCAGCAGCTCGTTACTAGCGGGGGGGCCAGTTGAGCAGTTCTTC. This gives the protein CASSSLLAGGPVEQFF.

This clonotype was seen more than once but under ten times. The chain recombines TRBV7-9 with TRBJ2-2; possible D gene TRBD1, 6 bases. The CDR3 covers 16 residues. Trimming removed 5 bases from V and 2 bases from J, with 15 bases in between. Germline-derived CDR1 and CDR2 are SEHNR and FQNEAQ (reference sequence). In DNA, the CDR3 is TGTGCCAGCAGCCATACCAGGGGAATTAACACCGGGGAGCTGTTTTTT. Its translation: CASSHTRGINTGELFF.

This clonotype appeared a few times. At one boundary the junction diverges from the germline segment, which might be a read error. V gene TRBV5-6 combines with J gene TRBJ2-1; D could derive from TRBD1 or TRBD2 (5 bases each). The CDR3 totals 13 residues. CDR1 is SGHDT, CDR2 YYEEEE, per germline. The CDR3 DNA sequence: TGTGCCAGCAGCTTGCCAGCTGGGGACCTAGGGGTCTTC. This encodes CASSLPAGDLGVF.

This clonotype was seen a handful of times. The CDR3 DNA reads as TGCAGTGCTAAGACAGGGGCCTACGAGCAGTACTTC. This encodes CSAKTGAYEQYF. V is TRBV20-1 and J is TRBJ2-7; 8 nucleotides line up with TRBD1. Trimming cost V 4 bases and J 2 bases; bases outside gene matches: 1. This CDR3 is built from 12 residues. The germline V gene encodes CDR1 DFQATT and CDR2 SNEGSKA (reference sequence).

The table lists this clonotype with a few counts. This chain links TRBV20-1 with TRBJ2-7; tentative D call: TRBD2 (5 bases). CDR3 length equals 13 residues. Germline V gene lookup returns CDR1 DFQATT and CDR2 SNEGSKA (reference sequence). Trimming pared 5 bases from V and 0 bases from J, leaving 11 bases between. CDR3 sequence: CSAQSRGSYEQYF. CDR3 DNA: TGCAGTGCTCAGAGTCGGGGCTCCTACGAGCAGTACTTC.

This clonotype appeared once. The V and J genes are TRBV4-1 and TRBJ1-2; 8 bases match TRBD1. Looked up from germline, CDR1 is MGHRA and CDR2 is YSYEKL. The CDR3 sequence is 14 residues long. V shed 3 bases and J 4 bases; nucleotides not matched to a gene: 4. In DNA, the CDR3 is TGCGCCAGCAGCCAGAGAGGGACAGGCTATGGCTACACCTTC. Protein sequence: CASSQRGTGYGYTF.

The genes are TRBV28 and TRBJ2-5; TRBD1 agrees at 11 bases. This CDR3 contains 16 residues. Germline V gene lookup returns CDR1 MDHEN and CDR2 SYDVKM. With V trimmed by 5 bases and J by 2 bases, 7 bases remained unmatched. The CDR3 nucleotides are TGTGCCAGCAGTCCCATGGACAGGGGGCTTCAAGAGACCCAGTACTTC. Protein product: CASSPMDRGLQETQYF.

The V gene is TRBV9, the J gene TRBJ2-5, with a tentative D call TRBD1 (6 bases). The CDR3 sequence is 14 residues long. The germline V and J ends were trimmed by 3 bases and 6 bases, with 15 bases remaining between them. Germline assignment: CDR1 SGDLS and CDR2 YYNGEE. CDR3 coding DNA: TGTGCCAGCAGCGGAGGACAGCCTGGTAAGACCCAGTACTTC. It yields the protein CASSGGQPGKTQYF. The variable domain in full, completed from reference TRBV9 and TRBJ2-5, reads DSGVTQTPKHLITATGQRVTLRCSPRSGDLSVYWYQQSLDQGLQFLIQYYNGEERAKGNILERFSAQQFPDLHSELNLSSLELGDSALYFCASSGGQPGKTQYFGPGTRLLVL.

In this sample, this clonotype turned up a few times. This chain connects TRBV28 to TRBJ2-7; TRBD1 matches 7 bases. The germline V gene has CDR1 MDHEN and CDR2 SYDVKM. V trimming: 4 bases; J trimming: 0 bases; junction bases outside the gene matches: 9. The CDR3 spans 16 residues. The CDR3 DNA sequence: TGTGCCAGCAGTTCCCCGATCCGGGACAGCTCCTACGAGCAGTACTTC. This sequence encodes CASSSPIRDSSYEQYF.

V gene TRBV5-1 combines with J gene TRBJ2-7; D possibly corresponds to TRBD1 (5 bases). Looked up from germline, CDR1 is SGHRS and CDR2 is YFSETQ. The V end lost 4 bases, the J end lost 5 bases, and 10 bases lay between the germline ends. CDR3 length: 12 residues. CDR3 DNA sequence: TGCGCCAGCAGCGGAACACAGGACGAGCAGTACTTC. This sequence encodes CASSGTQDEQYF. The variable domain in full, completed from reference TRBV5-1 and TRBJ2-7, reads KAGVTQTPRYLIKTRGQQVTLSCSPISGHRSVSWYQQTPGQGLQFLFEYFSETQRNKGNFPGRFSGRQFSNSRSEMNVSTLELGDSALYLCASSGTQDEQYFGPGTRLTVT.

The chain employs TRBV28 and TRBJ2-1, with D possibly matching TRBD1 (6 bases). CDR1 is MDHEN and CDR2 is SYDVKM in the germline V gene. The V end was cut by 2 bases, the J end by 7 bases, with 15 bases between. The CDR3 is 15 amino acids. CDR3 in amino acids: CASSLRQEPANEQFF. The CDR3 region has the DNA TGTGCCAGCAGTTTACGACAGGAACCGGCTAATGAGCAGTTCTTC. Supplemented by reference TRBV28 and TRBJ2-1, the full variable domain reads DVKVTQSSRYLVKRTGEKVFLECVQDMDHENMFWYRQDPGLGLRLIYFSYDVKMKEKGDIPEGYSVSREKKERFSLILESASTNQTSMYLCASSLRQEPANEQFFGPGTRLTVL.

The rearrangement links TRBV15 to TRBJ2-5, with a weak D call TRBD1 (6 bases). Germline values: CDR1 LNHNV, CDR2 YYDKDF (reference sequence). With 0 bases removed from V and 1 base from J, the gap between germline ends came to 15 bases. The CDR3 length is 17 residues. In DNA, the CDR3 is TGTGCCACCAGCAGAGATTACCCCACAGGGTCCCAAGAGACCCAGTACTTC. This gives the protein CATSRDYPTGSQETQYF.

This clonotype was detected many times. The gene calls are TRBV20-1 and TRBJ2-4; tentative D call: TRBD1 (5 bases). This CDR3 has 16 residues. Germline V lookup: CDR1 DFQATT, CDR2 SNEGSKA (reference sequence). The germline V and J ends were trimmed by 3 bases and 0 bases, with 15 bases remaining between them. CDR3 sequence: CSASEDTVLAKNIQYF. CDR3 DNA sequence: TGCAGTGCTAGTGAGGACACTGTACTAGCCAAAAACATTCAGTACTTC.

This clonotype was seen only a few times. The chain is built from TRBV19 and TRBJ2-2, with unresolved D. The V and J ends lost 1 base and 0 bases respectively, with 12 bases between them. Germline loops: CDR1 LNHDA, CDR2 SQIVND (reference sequence). The CDR3 is made up of 17 amino acids. CDR3 DNA: TGTGCCAGTAGTATAGGTCTCGATTCCGCGAACACCGGGGAGCTGTTTTTT. It specifies CASSIGLDSANTGELFF.

This chain joins TRBV6-1 and TRBJ2-7, with TRBD1 identical over 11 bases. CDR1 is MNHNS and CDR2 is SASEGT in the germline V gene. The CDR3 has 14 amino acids. V lost 7 bases and J lost 3; bases outside the gene matches: 5. DNA of the CDR3: TGTGCCAGCAACCCTGGGACAGGGGGCTACGAGCAGTACTTC. It encodes CASNPGTGGYEQYF.

This chain connects TRBV29-1 to TRBJ2-2; D might be TRBD2 (6 bases). CDR3 size: 14 residues. Trimming removed 5 bases from V and 4 bases from J, with 14 bases in between. Germline CDR1 SQVTM, CDR2 ANQGSEA. The CDR3, as DNA: TGCAGCGTTAGCGGGCAGGGCCGCACCGGGGAGCTGTTTTTT. Translated: CSVSGQGRTGELFF.

The chain recombines TRBV7-3 with TRBJ2-1; the match to TRBD2 covers 8 bases. The CDR3 runs 15 residues. Germline trimming cut 1 base from V and 5 bases from J; bases unmatched to any gene: 4. Germline values: CDR1 SGHTA, CDR2 FQGTGA. The CDR3 nucleotides read TGTGCCAGCAGCTTAATACTAGCGGAAAACAATGAGCAGTTCTTC. Encoded protein: CASSLILAENNEQFF.

The chain recombines TRBV12-3 or TRBV12-4 with TRBJ2-1, with D perhaps matching TRBD2 (5 bases). The V end lost 5 bases, the J end lost 8 bases, and 13 bases lay between the germline ends. The CDR3 loop spans 13 amino acids. The CDR3 loop reads CASSKRGFDEQFF. CDR3 DNA sequence: TGTGCCAGCAGTAAGCGAGGGTTTGATGAGCAGTTCTTC.